The T cell receptor (beta chain) under discussion was sequenced for a study of blood T cells in healthy people across ages (dated by TCRdb to 2013 to 2016). Regarding the complete study: In model experiments, roughly one uniquely barcoded TCR beta cDNA molecule per two T cells was captured by template switching. Age-related changes in TCR beta repertoire diversity were measured in the study by deep sequencing normalized with unique cDNA molecular identifiers. The donors were divided into four age groups: young (average around 15 years), middle-aged (around 37), aged (approximately 62) and long-lived (roughly 86). Two additional independent replicas of 1 million unique cDNA reads from the same blood draw were analyzed for two donors (one aged 18 to 29 and one aged 80 or older). To avoid experimental bias, donors of different ages were distributed randomly across sequencing lanes.

The library came from 5' RACE. Sequencer: Illumina HiSeq 2500. A second PCR of about 7 to 12 cycles was performed with a sample-barcoded 5' primer and a J-beta primer mix. A unique molecular identifier was introduced onto each TCR beta cDNA molecule by a template-switch 5' adaptor carrying 12 random nucleotides. At least 3 million CDR3-containing paired-end reads were obtained from each sample. All of the RNA was converted into first-strand cDNA using the Mint cDNA synthesis kit, with a TRBC-specific oligonucleotide serving as the primer. After uracil-DNA glycosylase treatment, a first 18-cycle PCR used universal primers M1SS and BC2_uni_R on all cDNA. Processing in the source paper ran as follows. Each sample was normalized by randomly selecting 1 million high-quality reads, each carrying a distinct molecular identifier. Reads with shared molecular identifiers were discarded instead of being binned into consensus sequences. MiTCR, run with a Q25 quality threshold and the strictest error-elimination algorithm, handled CDR3 identification, clonotype clustering and error correction. A nonparametric unseen species model using Euler transformation provided a lower-bound estimate of total TCR beta diversity. TCRdb reprocessing: public reads trimmed at Q25 with fastp, clones called with MiXCR, in-frame beta chains kept. Merged by CDR3 protein, the rows form single entries marked with the most common genes and DNA. The V and J calls shown here were made by TCRdb, not taken from the authors' results. The sample table lists around 1.5 million distinct CDR3 sequences, 34% of them with a count of one. Approximately 10% of the sample comes from the top ten.

The CDR3 runs 14 amino acids, cysteine and phenylalanine included. The read is trimmed to its CDR3 DNA, 42 bases read in frame from base 1. CDR1 SGHKS and CDR2 YYEKEE are derived from the germline V gene (reference sequence). The germline ends are 12 bases apart after V is trimmed by 3 bases and J by 5 bases. The 40 or so donors, aged about 6 to 100 years, were systemically healthy Caucasian individuals from Russia. Each donor gave approximately 9.4 milliliters of peripheral blood, drawn into EDTA-treated Vacutainer tubes. Ficoll-Paque density-gradient centrifugation was used to isolate PBMCs, with at least 6.5 million obtained per sample. Trizol reagent was used to extract total RNA from PBMCs, with at least 5.5 micrograms per sample. Naive CD45RAhigh/CD27high T cell percentages were measured by flow cytometry on a PBMC aliquot from every donor. Overall results and qualifications from the work: The percentage of naive T cells measured by flow cytometry correlated strongly with observed TCR beta diversity. As age increased, observed TCR beta diversity per million T cells dropped in a roughly linear way, and a significant reduction was already evident by age 40. Estimates of total diversity from one million sequenced T cells were regarded as lower bounds and underestimates. Conclusive comparison of naive and antigen-experienced compartments was prevented by the profiling of bulk unsorted PBMCs. Compared with the aged group, the long-lived group had more naive CD4+ T cells, fewer expanded clones and increased TCR diversity, a pattern suggesting age selection. Donor CMV infection status was unknown, potentially confounding age-related changes in expanded clonotypes.

On this clonotype itself: Its specific antigen is unknown. No qualities accompany the bases; no much larger clone lies one base away.

The sequence links TRBV5-5 to TRBJ1-5; the D gene is perhaps TRBD1, from 6 matching bases. This receptor was obtained from a woman aged 25 to 39 in good health. Sequencing input: blood. The bases are TGTGCCAGCAGCTGGGTACAGGGTCATCAGCCCCAGCATTTT. This encodes CASSWVQGHQPQHF.